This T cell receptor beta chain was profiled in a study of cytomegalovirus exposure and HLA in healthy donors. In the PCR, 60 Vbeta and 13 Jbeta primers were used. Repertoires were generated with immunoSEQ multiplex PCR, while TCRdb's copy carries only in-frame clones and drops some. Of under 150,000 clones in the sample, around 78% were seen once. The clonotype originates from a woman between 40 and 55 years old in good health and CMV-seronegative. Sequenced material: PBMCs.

This CDR3 reads CASSISFGGGRADTQYF. The CDR3 DNA is TGTGCCAGTAGTATCTCTTTTGGCGGGGGGCGCGCAGATACGCAGTATTTT. The chain combines TRBV19 with TRBJ2-3, with 8 nucleotides matching TRBD2. The CDR3 loop spans 17 amino acids. V trimming: 3 bases; J trimming: 4 bases; junction bases outside the gene matches: 12. Germline loops: CDR1 LNHDA, CDR2 SQIVND (reference sequence).